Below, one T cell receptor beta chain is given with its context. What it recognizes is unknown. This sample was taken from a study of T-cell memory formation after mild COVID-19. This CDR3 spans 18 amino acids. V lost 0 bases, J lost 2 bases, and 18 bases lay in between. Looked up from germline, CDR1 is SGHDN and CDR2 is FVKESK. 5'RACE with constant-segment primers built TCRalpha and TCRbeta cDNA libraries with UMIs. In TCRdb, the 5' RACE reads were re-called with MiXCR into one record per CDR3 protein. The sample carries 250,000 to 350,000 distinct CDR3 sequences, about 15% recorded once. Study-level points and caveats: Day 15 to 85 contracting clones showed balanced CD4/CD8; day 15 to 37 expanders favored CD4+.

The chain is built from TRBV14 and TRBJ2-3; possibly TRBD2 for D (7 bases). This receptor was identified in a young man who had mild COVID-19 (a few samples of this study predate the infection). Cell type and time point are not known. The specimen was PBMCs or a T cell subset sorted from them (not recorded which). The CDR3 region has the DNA TGTGCCAGCAGCCAAGACAAATCGGCGGGGGCCCTCACAGATACGCAGTATTTT. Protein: CASSQDKSAGALTDTQYF.